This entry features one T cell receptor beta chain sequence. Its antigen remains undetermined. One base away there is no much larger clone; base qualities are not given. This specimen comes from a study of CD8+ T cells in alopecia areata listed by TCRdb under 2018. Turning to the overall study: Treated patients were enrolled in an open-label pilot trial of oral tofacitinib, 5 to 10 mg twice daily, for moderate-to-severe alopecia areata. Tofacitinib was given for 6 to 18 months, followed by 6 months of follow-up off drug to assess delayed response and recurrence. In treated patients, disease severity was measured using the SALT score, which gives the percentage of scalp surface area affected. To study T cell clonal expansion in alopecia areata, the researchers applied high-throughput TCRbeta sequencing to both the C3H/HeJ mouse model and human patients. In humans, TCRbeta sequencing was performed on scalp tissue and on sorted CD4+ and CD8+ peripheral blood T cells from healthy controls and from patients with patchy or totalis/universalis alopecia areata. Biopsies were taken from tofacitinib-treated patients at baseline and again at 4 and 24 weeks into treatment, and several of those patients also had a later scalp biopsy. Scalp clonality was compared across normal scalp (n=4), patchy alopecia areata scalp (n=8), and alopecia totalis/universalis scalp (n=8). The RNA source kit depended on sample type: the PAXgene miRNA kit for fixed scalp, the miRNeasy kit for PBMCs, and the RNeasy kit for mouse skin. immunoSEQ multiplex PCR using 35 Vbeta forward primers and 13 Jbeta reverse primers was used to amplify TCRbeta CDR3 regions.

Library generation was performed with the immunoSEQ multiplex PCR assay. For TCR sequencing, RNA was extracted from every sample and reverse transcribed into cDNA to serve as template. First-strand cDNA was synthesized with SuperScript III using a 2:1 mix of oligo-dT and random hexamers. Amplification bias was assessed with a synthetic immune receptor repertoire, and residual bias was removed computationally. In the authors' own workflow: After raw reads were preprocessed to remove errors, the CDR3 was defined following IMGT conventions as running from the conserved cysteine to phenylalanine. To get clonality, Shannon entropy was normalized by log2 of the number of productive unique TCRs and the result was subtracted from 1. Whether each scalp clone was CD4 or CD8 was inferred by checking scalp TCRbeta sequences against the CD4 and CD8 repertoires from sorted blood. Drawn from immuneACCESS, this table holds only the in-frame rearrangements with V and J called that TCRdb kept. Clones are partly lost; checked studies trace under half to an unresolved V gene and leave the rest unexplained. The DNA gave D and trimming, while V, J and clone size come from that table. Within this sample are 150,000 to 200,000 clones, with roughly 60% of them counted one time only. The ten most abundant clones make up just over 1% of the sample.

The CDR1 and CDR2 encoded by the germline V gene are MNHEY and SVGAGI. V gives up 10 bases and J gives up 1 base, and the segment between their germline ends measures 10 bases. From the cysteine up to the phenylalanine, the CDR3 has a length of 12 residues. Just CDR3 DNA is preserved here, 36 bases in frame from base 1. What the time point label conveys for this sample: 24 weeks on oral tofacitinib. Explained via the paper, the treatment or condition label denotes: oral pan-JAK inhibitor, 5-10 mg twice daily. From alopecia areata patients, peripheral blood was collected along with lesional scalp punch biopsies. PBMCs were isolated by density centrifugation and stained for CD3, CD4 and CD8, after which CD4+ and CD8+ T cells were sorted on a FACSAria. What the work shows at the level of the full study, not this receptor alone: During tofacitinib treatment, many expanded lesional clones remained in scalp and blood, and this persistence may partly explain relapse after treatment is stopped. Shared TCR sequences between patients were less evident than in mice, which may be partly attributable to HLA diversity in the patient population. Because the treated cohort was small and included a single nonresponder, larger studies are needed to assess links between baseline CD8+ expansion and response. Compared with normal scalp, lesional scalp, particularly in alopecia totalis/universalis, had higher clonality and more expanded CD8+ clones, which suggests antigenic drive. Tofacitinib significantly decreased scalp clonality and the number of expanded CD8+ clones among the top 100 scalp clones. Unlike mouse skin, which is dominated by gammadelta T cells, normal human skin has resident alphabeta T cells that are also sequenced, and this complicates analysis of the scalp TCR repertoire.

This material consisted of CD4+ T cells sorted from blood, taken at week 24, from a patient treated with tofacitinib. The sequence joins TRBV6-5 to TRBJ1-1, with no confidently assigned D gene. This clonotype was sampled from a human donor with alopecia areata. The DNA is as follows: TGTGCCACCACAGCTCGGAACACTGAAGCTTTCTTT. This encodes CATTARNTEAFF.